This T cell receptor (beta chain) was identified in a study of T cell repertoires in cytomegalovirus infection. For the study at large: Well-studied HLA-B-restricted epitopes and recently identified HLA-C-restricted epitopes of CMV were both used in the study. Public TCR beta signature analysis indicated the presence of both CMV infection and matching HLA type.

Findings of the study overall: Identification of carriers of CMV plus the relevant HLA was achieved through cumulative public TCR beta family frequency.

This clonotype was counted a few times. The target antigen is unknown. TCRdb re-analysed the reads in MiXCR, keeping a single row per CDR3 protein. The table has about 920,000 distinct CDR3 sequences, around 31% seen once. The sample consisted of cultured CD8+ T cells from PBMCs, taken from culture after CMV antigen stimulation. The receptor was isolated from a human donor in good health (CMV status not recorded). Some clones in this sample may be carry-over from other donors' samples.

CDR3 sequence: CASSQDGNWGETQYF. CDR3 nucleotides: TGCGCCAGCAGCCAAGATGGAAATTGGGGAGAGACCCAGTACTTC. The rearrangement joins TRBV4-3 to TRBJ2-5; D remains unclear. This CDR3 has 15 amino acids. Germline CDR1 reads LGHNA; CDR2 reads YSLEER. The V end lost 0 bases, the J end lost 4 bases, and 12 bases lay between the germline ends.